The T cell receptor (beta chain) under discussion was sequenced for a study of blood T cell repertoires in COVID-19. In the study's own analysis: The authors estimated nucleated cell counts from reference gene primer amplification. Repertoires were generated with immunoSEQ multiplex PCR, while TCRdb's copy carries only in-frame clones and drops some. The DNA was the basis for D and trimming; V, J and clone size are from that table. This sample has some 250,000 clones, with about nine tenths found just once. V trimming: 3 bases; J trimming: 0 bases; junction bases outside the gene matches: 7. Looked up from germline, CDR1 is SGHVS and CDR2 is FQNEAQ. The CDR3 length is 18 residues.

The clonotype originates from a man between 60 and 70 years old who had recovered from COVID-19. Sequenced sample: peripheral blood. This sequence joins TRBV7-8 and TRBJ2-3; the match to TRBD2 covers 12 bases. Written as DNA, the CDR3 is TGTGCCAGCAGCTTTACCGGTGGGACTAGCGGGAGCACAGATACGCAGTATTTT. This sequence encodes CASSFTGGTSGSTDTQYF.